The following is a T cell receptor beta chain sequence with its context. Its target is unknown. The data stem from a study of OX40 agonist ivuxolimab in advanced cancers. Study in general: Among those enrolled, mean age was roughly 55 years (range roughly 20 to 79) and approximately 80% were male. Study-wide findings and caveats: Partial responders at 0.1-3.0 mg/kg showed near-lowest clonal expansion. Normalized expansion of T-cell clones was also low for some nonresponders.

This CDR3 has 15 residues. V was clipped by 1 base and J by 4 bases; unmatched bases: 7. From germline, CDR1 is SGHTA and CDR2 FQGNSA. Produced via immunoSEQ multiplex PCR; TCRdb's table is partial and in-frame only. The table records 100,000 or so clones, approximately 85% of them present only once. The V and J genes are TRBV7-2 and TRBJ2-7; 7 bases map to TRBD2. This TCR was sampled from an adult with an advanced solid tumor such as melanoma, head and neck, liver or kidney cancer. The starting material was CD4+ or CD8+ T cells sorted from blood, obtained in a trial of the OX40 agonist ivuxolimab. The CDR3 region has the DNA TGTGCCAGCAGCTTAGTTGCGGGAGTTAGTTACGAGCAGTACTTC. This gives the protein CASSLVAGVSYEQYF.